This is a list of T cell receptor beta chains from one sample in a study of CD8 T cells in Susac syndrome. TCRdb reanalysed the immunoSEQ multiplex PCR reads using MiXCR and keeps one entry per CDR3 protein. The data contain 45,000 to 55,000 distinct CDR3 sequences, approximately 93% of them singletons. The source material was CD8+ T cells from PBMCs. The receptors were sampled from a human donor in good health. The CDR3 runs from the conserved cysteine through the conserved F or W. The order of the fields is D gene, CDR3 length, J gene, clone size, V gene, CDR3 DNA, CDR3 protein. A D gene is named only where the DNA matches it firmly. Size values are once, few and many counts, or a class for expanded clones, and some rows have none.

d_gene: -
len: 14
j_gene: TRBJ2-2
abundance: -
v_gene: TRBV2
CDR3nt: TGTGCCAGCAGTGAAGAAGGAGACCCCGGGGAGCTGTTTTTT
CDR3aa: CASSEEGDPGELFF

d_gene: TRBD1
len: 13
j_gene: TRBJ1-4
abundance: -
v_gene: TRBV29-1
CDR3nt: TGCAGCGTTGCCGGGACAGGGAATGAAAAACTGTTTTTT
CDR3aa: CSVAGTGNEKLFF

d_gene: -
len: 14
j_gene: TRBJ2-7
abundance: -
v_gene: TRBV27
CDR3nt: TGTGCCAGCAGTCTAAAAACAGGTACCTACGAGCAGTACTTC
CDR3aa: CASSLKTGTYEQYF

d_gene: -
len: 15
j_gene: TRBJ2-7
abundance: -
v_gene: TRBV28
CDR3nt: TGTGCCAGCAGTTCCCTGGGCAGGGCGATCTACGAGCAGTACTTC
CDR3aa: CASSSLGRAIYEQYF

d_gene: TRBD2
len: 15
j_gene: TRBJ2-7
abundance: -
v_gene: TRBV6-6
CDR3nt: TGTGCCACCGAATCTATTGTAGCGGGAGGGCGCGAGCAGTACTTC
CDR3aa: CATESIVAGGREQYF

d_gene: TRBD1
len: 16
j_gene: TRBJ2-3
abundance: -
v_gene: TRBV20-1
CDR3nt: TGCAGTGCTAGAGACCCGACAGGGCTCAGCACAGATACGCAGTATTTT
CDR3aa: CSARDPTGLSTDTQYF

d_gene: -
len: 13
j_gene: TRBJ2-1
abundance: -
v_gene: TRBV5-1
CDR3nt: TGCGCCAGCATTCCCCTGGGGGGACGAGAGCAGTTCTTC
CDR3aa: CASIPLGGREQFF

d_gene: TRBD2
len: 15
j_gene: TRBJ2-3
abundance: -
v_gene: TRBV29-1
CDR3nt: TGCAGCGTTGAGGGGGAGAGCGGGAGAGCAGATACGCAGTATTTT
CDR3aa: CSVEGESGRADTQYF

d_gene: -
len: 14
j_gene: TRBJ2-7
abundance: -
v_gene: TRBV28
CDR3nt: TGTGCCAGCAGGCCCCTCGGACAGCTCTACGAGCAGTACTTC
CDR3aa: CASRPLGQLYEQYF

d_gene: -
len: 13
j_gene: TRBJ2-1
abundance: -
v_gene: TRBV27
CDR3nt: TGTGCCAGCAGGCCCCTGGGGTACAATGAGCAGTTCTTC
CDR3aa: CASRPLGYNEQFF

d_gene: -
len: 14
j_gene: TRBJ2-1
abundance: -
v_gene: TRBV4-1
CDR3nt: TGCGCCAGCAGCCCCAAGGGGGGAGGGCCAGAGCAGTTCTTC
CDR3aa: CASSPKGGGPEQFF

d_gene: -
len: 19
j_gene: TRBJ2-6
abundance: -
v_gene: TRBV28
CDR3nt: TGTGCCAGCAGTTCGATAGACAGTCTACGAAGCCCTGGGGCCAACGTCCTGACTTTC
CDR3aa: CASSSIDSLRSPGANVLTF

d_gene: TRBD2
len: 16
j_gene: TRBJ2-1
abundance: -
v_gene: TRBV13
CDR3nt: TGTGCCAGCAGCAGTCGGACTAGCGGGAGCGGCAATGAGCAGTTCTTC
CDR3aa: CASSSRTSGSGNEQFF

d_gene: TRBD1
len: 16
j_gene: TRBJ1-5
abundance: -
v_gene: TRBV6-2/TRBV6-3
CDR3nt: TGTGCCAGCAGTTTCACAGGGGGCCCGGGGGGACAGCCCCAGCATTTT
CDR3aa: CASSFTGGPGGQPQHF

d_gene: -
len: 15
j_gene: TRBJ2-5
abundance: -
v_gene: TRBV15
CDR3nt: TGTGCCACCAGCAGAGGGGCCCGGACCGTGGAGACCCAGTACTTC
CDR3aa: CATSRGARTVETQYF

d_gene: -
len: 13
j_gene: TRBJ1-1
abundance: -
v_gene: TRBV7-9
CDR3nt: TGTGCCAGCAGCCCCCGGGGAAACACTGAAGCTTTCTTT
CDR3aa: CASSPRGNTEAFF

d_gene: -
len: 13
j_gene: TRBJ2-5
abundance: -
v_gene: TRBV4-1
CDR3nt: TGCGCCAGCAGCCCTAGTGAGGTTGAGACCCAGTACTTC
CDR3aa: CASSPSEVETQYF

d_gene: -
len: 11
j_gene: TRBJ1-1
abundance: -
v_gene: TRBV19
CDR3nt: TGTGCCAGTAGCACCGGGCTTGAAGCTTTCTTT
CDR3aa: CASSTGLEAFF

d_gene: -
len: 13
j_gene: TRBJ2-7
abundance: -
v_gene: TRBV5-6
CDR3nt: TGTGCCAGCAGCTTGCGGCCCTCCCACGAGCAGTACTTC
CDR3aa: CASSLRPSHEQYF

d_gene: -
len: 14
j_gene: TRBJ2-7
abundance: -
v_gene: TRBV28
CDR3nt: TGTGCCAGCAACGAGGGGCGGGCCGGGAACGAGCAGTACTTC
CDR3aa: CASNEGRAGNEQYF

d_gene: TRBD1
len: 16
j_gene: TRBJ2-6
abundance: -
v_gene: TRBV3-1
CDR3nt: TGTGCCAGCAGCCAAAACAGGGGGCAAGGGGCCAACGTCCTGACTTTC
CDR3aa: CASSQNRGQGANVLTF

d_gene: TRBD2
len: 19
j_gene: TRBJ2-1
abundance: once
v_gene: TRBV27
CDR3nt: TGTGCCAGCAGTTTACGCGACCCAATGACTAGCGGGAGACACAATGAGCAGTTCTTC
CDR3aa: CASSLRDPMTSGRHNEQFF

d_gene: TRBD2
len: 15
j_gene: TRBJ2-3
abundance: -
v_gene: TRBV7-2
CDR3nt: TGTGCCAGCAGCCAGACTAGCGGGAGGGCAGCCACGCAGTATTTT
CDR3aa: CASSQTSGRAATQYF

d_gene: -
len: 15
j_gene: TRBJ2-5
abundance: -
v_gene: TRBV28
CDR3nt: TGTGCCAGCAGTTTTAAGACAGTTCTCCGAGAGACCCAGTACTTC
CDR3aa: CASSFKTVLRETQYF

d_gene: TRBD1
len: 14
j_gene: TRBJ2-7
abundance: -
v_gene: TRBV13
CDR3nt: TGTGCCAGCAGCTTAGGGCAGGGGGCTTACGAGCAGTACTTC
CDR3aa: CASSLGQGAYEQYF

d_gene: -
len: 13
j_gene: TRBJ2-3
abundance: -
v_gene: TRBV20-1
CDR3nt: TGCAGTGCTAGAGTGACTAGCACAGATACGCAGTATTTT
CDR3aa: CSARVTSTDTQYF

d_gene: -
len: 12
j_gene: TRBJ2-1
abundance: -
v_gene: TRBV5-4
CDR3nt: TGTGCCAGCAGCCCCACCGACAATGAGCAGTTCTTC
CDR3aa: CASSPTDNEQFF

d_gene: TRBD1
len: 13
j_gene: TRBJ1-5
abundance: -
v_gene: TRBV29-1
CDR3nt: TGCAGCGTTGGACCGGGACAGGGACAGCCCCAGCATTTT
CDR3aa: CSVGPGQGQPQHF

d_gene: -
len: 14
j_gene: TRBJ1-2
abundance: -
v_gene: TRBV12-3/TRBV12-4
CDR3nt: TGTGCCAGCAGTGAAGCGGACCGGAACTATGGCTACACCTTC
CDR3aa: CASSEADRNYGYTF

d_gene: -
len: 16
j_gene: TRBJ2-1
abundance: -
v_gene: TRBV18
CDR3nt: TGTGCCAGCTCACCAACTCTCCGGGAGTTCTACAATGAGCAGTTCTTC
CDR3aa: CASSPTLREFYNEQFF

d_gene: TRBD2
len: 15
j_gene: TRBJ2-1
abundance: -
v_gene: TRBV29-1
CDR3nt: TGCAGCGTGGCTAGCGGGAGGAATTCCTACAATGAGCAGTTCTTC
CDR3aa: CSVASGRNSYNEQFF

d_gene: -
len: 19
j_gene: TRBJ2-2
abundance: -
v_gene: TRBV2
CDR3nt: TGTGCCAGCACCCAAGGGGACCTCGGAAGGTACGCGAACACCGGGGAGCTGTTTTTT
CDR3aa: CASTQGDLGRYANTGELFF

d_gene: TRBD1
len: 13
j_gene: TRBJ2-5
abundance: once
v_gene: TRBV29-1
CDR3nt: TGCAGCGTTGTAGCAGGGGGCGTGGAGACCCAGTACTTC
CDR3aa: CSVVAGGVETQYF

d_gene: TRBD1
len: 17
j_gene: TRBJ1-5
abundance: few
v_gene: TRBV7-9
CDR3nt: TGTGCCAGCAGCTTAGAGGCCGGGACAGGGTTTTGGCAGCCCCAGCATTTT
CDR3aa: CASSLEAGTGFWQPQHF

d_gene: -
len: 16
j_gene: TRBJ2-2
abundance: -
v_gene: TRBV5-8
CDR3nt: -
CDR3aa: CASSFRLRGGPGSCFF

d_gene: -
len: 13
j_gene: TRBJ1-1
abundance: -
v_gene: TRBV29-1
CDR3nt: TGCAGCGCTCCGACCCCAATGAACACTGAAGCTTTCTTT
CDR3aa: CSAPTPMNTEAFF

d_gene: TRBD2
len: 15
j_gene: TRBJ2-7
abundance: -
v_gene: TRBV27
CDR3nt: TGTGCCAGCAGTGAGCGGACTAGCCCACCCTACGAGCAGTACTTC
CDR3aa: CASSERTSPPYEQYF

d_gene: -
len: 14
j_gene: TRBJ2-5
abundance: once
v_gene: TRBV29-1
CDR3nt: TGCAGCGTTGAAAAAGGTCAGGGTTCAGAGACCCAGTACTTC
CDR3aa: CSVEKGQGSETQYF

d_gene: TRBD2
len: 14
j_gene: TRBJ2-1
abundance: -
v_gene: TRBV12-3/TRBV12-4
CDR3nt: TGTGCCAGCAGTTATGGACTAGCGTCCAATGAGCAGTTCTTC
CDR3aa: CASSYGLASNEQFF

d_gene: TRBD2
len: 15
j_gene: TRBJ2-3
abundance: -
v_gene: TRBV2
CDR3nt: TGTGCCAGCAGTTCTCGACTAGCTCGCACAGATACGCAGTATTTT
CDR3aa: CASSSRLARTDTQYF

d_gene: -
len: 11
j_gene: TRBJ2-3
abundance: -
v_gene: TRBV29-1
CDR3nt: TGCAGCGTGGACTTTACAGATACGCAGTATTTT
CDR3aa: CSVDFTDTQYF

d_gene: -
len: 11
j_gene: TRBJ1-1
abundance: -
v_gene: TRBV13
CDR3nt: TGTGCCAGCAGCTTAGAACCGGCGGCTTTCTTT
CDR3aa: CASSLEPAAFF

d_gene: TRBD2
len: 15
j_gene: TRBJ2-3
abundance: -
v_gene: TRBV27
CDR3nt: TGTGCCAGCAGTTCTCTAGCGGGAGGGGGGGATACGCAGTATTTT
CDR3aa: CASSSLAGGGDTQYF

d_gene: TRBD1
len: 19
j_gene: TRBJ1-2
abundance: -
v_gene: TRBV15
CDR3nt: TGTGCCACCAGCAGAGATGTAGGGGACAGGGTTTTAGCTAACTATGGCTACACCTTC
CDR3aa: CATSRDVGDRVLANYGYTF

d_gene: TRBD2
len: 15
j_gene: TRBJ2-5
abundance: -
v_gene: TRBV2
CDR3nt: TGTGCCAGCAGTGAAGGGCTAGCGGGAGTAGAGACCCAGTACTTC
CDR3aa: CASSEGLAGVETQYF

d_gene: TRBD2
len: 15
j_gene: TRBJ2-7
abundance: -
v_gene: TRBV5-6
CDR3nt: TGTGCCAGCAGCTCCGGGGGCGGGAGGCACTACGAGCAGTACTTC
CDR3aa: CASSSGGGRHYEQYF

d_gene: TRBD2
len: 16
j_gene: TRBJ2-3
abundance: -
v_gene: TRBV20-1
CDR3nt: TGCAGTGCGCCGGGGACTAGCGTCCCGAGTAGAGATACGCAGTATTTT
CDR3aa: CSAPGTSVPSRDTQYF

d_gene: TRBD2
len: 18
j_gene: TRBJ2-5
abundance: -
v_gene: TRBV5-4
CDR3nt: TGTGCCAGCAGCGCAATTATTCCATCTAGCGGGAGTGAGGAGACCCAGTACTTC
CDR3aa: CASSAIIPSSGSEETQYF

d_gene: TRBD1
len: 16
j_gene: TRBJ1-5
abundance: -
v_gene: TRBV3-1
CDR3nt: TGTGCCAGCAGCCCCGGGGGGACAGGGCTTTCTCAGCCCCAGCATTTT
CDR3aa: CASSPGGTGLSQPQHF

d_gene: TRBD2
len: 16
j_gene: TRBJ2-1
abundance: -
v_gene: TRBV6-1
CDR3nt: TGTGCCAGCAGTCCCCCGGGACTAGCGGGAGCTGGGGAGCAGTTCTTC
CDR3aa: CASSPPGLAGAGEQFF